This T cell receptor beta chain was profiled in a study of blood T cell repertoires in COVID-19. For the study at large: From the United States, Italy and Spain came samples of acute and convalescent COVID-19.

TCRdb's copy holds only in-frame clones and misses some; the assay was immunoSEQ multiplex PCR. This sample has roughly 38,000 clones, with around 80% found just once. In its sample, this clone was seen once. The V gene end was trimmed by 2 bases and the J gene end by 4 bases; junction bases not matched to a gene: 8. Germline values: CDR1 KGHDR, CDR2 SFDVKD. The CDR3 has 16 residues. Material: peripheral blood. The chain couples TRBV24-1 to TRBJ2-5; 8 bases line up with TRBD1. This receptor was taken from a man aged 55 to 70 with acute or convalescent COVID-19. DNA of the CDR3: TGTGCCACCAGTGATTCCCGGACAGGGACGTTAGAGACCCAGTACTTC. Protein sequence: CATSDSRTGTLETQYF.